A selection of T cell receptor beta chains follows, all from one sample in a study of PD-1 blockade in mismatch repair-deficient tumors. Sequenced by immunoSEQ multiplex PCR; TCRdb stores in-frame clones only, minus some. This table holds under 15,000 clones, roughly 88% found once. Specimen: PBMCs, collected about 15 weeks after starting pembrolizumab. The receptor source for this set is an adult with mismatch repair-deficient cancer. Each CDR3 is given with its conserved first and last residue. The D gene is left open where the match is weak. Clone sizes are given selectively: once, few, many, or a class where the clone is expanded.

V	J	size	D	DNA	CDR3
TRBV14	TRBJ2-2	NA	NA	TGTGCCAGCAGCCAAGTCTACCCCGCGAACACCGGGGAGCTGTTTTTT	CASSQVYPANTGELFF
TRBV7-2	TRBJ1-3	NA	NA	TGTGCCAGCAGCTTAGGAGTCCTGAGCTCTGGAAACACCATATATTTT	CASSLGVLSSGNTIYF
TRBV2	TRBJ2-6	NA	NA	TGTGCCAGCAGATTTCATAGCTCTGGGGCCAACGTCCTGACTTTC	CASRFHSSGANVLTF
TRBV7-2	TRBJ2-1	NA	NA	TGTGCCAGCAGCTTAGCGGGGGGGGCTCGAATAAACAATGAGCAGTTCTTC	CASSLAGGARINNEQFF
TRBV5-1	TRBJ2-3	NA	TRBD2	TGCGCCAGCAGCTTGCGTCCTAGCGGGAGCACAGATACGCAGTATTTT	CASSLRPSGSTDTQYF
TRBV4-2	TRBJ1-1	NA	TRBD1	TGTGCCAGCAGCCAATGGAGACAGGGCAACACTGAAGCTTTCTTT	CASSQWRQGNTEAFF
TRBV15	TRBJ1-2	NA	NA	TGTGCCACCAGCGGGTCGGGGTATGGCTACACCTTC	CATSGSGYGYTF
TRBV18	TRBJ1-2	NA	TRBD1	TGTGCCAGCTCACCAATTGGACAGGCAACCTATGGCTACACCTTC	CASSPIGQATYGYTF
TRBV10-2	TRBJ1-2	NA	NA	TGCGCCAGCAATGAGGGGGAGGATGGCTACACCTTC	CASNEGEDGYTF
TRBV5-1	TRBJ2-1	NA	TRBD2	TGCGCCAGCGAAAGCGGGACCTCCGGGAATGAGCAGTTCTTC	CASESGTSGNEQFF
TRBV9	TRBJ1-2	NA	TRBD1	TGTGCCAGCAGCGCCTCAGGGGGCGGGAACTATGGCTACACCTTC	CASSASGGGNYGYTF
TRBV5-3	TRBJ1-6	NA	NA	TGTGCCAGAAGCTTGGCGCCCGGGCAAGCGGCCCCCGCTATAGGGTCACCCCTCCACTTT	CARSLAPGQAAPAIGSPLHF
TRBV28	TRBJ1-1	NA	NA	TGTGCCAGCAGTTTATTTGGGGAGGGGTCCGTTTCTGAAGCTTTCTTT	CASSLFGEGSVSEAFF
TRBV28	TRBJ1-2	NA	NA	TGTGCCAGCAGCGACCCCTTCAGGGGCCTGGCTGGCTACACCTTC	CASSDPFRGLAGYTF
TRBV13	TRBJ2-2	NA	NA	TGTGCCAGCAGCTTAGGTCTAGCGAACACCGGGGAGCTGTTTTTT	CASSLGLANTGELFF
TRBV18	TRBJ2-3	NA	TRBD2	TGTGCCAGCTCTCCGAAAACTAGCGGCTCCACAGATACGCAGTATTTT	CASSPKTSGSTDTQYF
TRBV15	TRBJ2-1	once	NA	TGTGCCACCAGCAGGAGCGCGTCCTACAATGAGCAGTTCTTC	CATSRSASYNEQFF
TRBV7-9	TRBJ2-3	NA	TRBD1	TGTGCCAGCAGCTTAACCCCCACAGGGGGCGCAGATACGCAGTATTTT	CASSLTPTGGADTQYF
TRBV7-9	TRBJ1-5	NA	TRBD1	TGTGCCAGCAGCTTCGGACAGGCTAATAGCAATCAGCCCCAGCATTTT	CASSFGQANSNQPQHF
TRBV7-6	TRBJ1-1	NA	TRBD1	TGTGCCAGCAGCTTAGCTCCGGGACAGCTTGAAGCTTTCTTT	CASSLAPGQLEAFF
TRBV18	TRBJ1-2	NA	NA	TGTGCCAGCTCACCAGGGGGCAACTATGGCTACACCTTC	CASSPGGNYGYTF
TRBV7-8	TRBJ2-5	NA	TRBD2	TGTGCCAGCAGCTTAGGGCTAGCGGGAGTTCCCCAAGAGACCCAGTACTTC	CASSLGLAGVPQETQYF
TRBV2	TRBJ1-5	NA	TRBD1	TGTGCCAGCAGTGGGACAGGGGTCCACAATCAGCCCCAGCATTTT	CASSGTGVHNQPQHF
TRBV28	TRBJ1-2	once	NA	TGTGCCAGCAGTTTTCGCCCCGGACAGTTTGGCGGCTACACCTTC	CASSFRPGQFGGYTF
TRBV6-1	TRBJ2-7	NA	TRBD1	TGTGCCAGCAGTTGGGACAGGCAGACCTACGAGCAGTACTTC	CASSWDRQTYEQYF
TRBV18	TRBJ2-2	NA	NA	TGTGCCAGCTCAGTAGCGATCGTAAACACCGGGGAGCTGTTTTTT	CASSVAIVNTGELFF
TRBV7-9	TRBJ2-1	NA	NA	TGTGCCAGCAGCATCCCGGGACTCCCCAACAATGAGCAGTTCTTC	CASSIPGLPNNEQFF
TRBV5-1	TRBJ1-4	NA	NA	TGCGCCAGCAGCCAAGGACAGCCTAATGAAAAACTGTTTTTT	CASSQGQPNEKLFF
TRBV7-6	TRBJ2-7	NA	TRBD1	TGTGCCAGCAGCCCACGACAGGGCTCCTACGAGCAGTACTTC	CASSPRQGSYEQYF
TRBV5-6	TRBJ1-2	once	NA	TGTGCCAGCAGCTTGGGCCTCAAGTCGGGCTATGGCTACACCTTC	CASSLGLKSGYGYTF
TRBV5-6	TRBJ1-5	NA	TRBD1	TGTGCCAGCAGCTTGTCGCAGGGGGCGGGTCAGCCCCAGCATTTT	CASSLSQGAGQPQHF
TRBV11-3	TRBJ2-2	NA	NA	TGTGCCAGCAGCTCTCGGGATCGCTCGAACACCGGGGAGCTGTTTTTT	CASSSRDRSNTGELFF
TRBV7-3	TRBJ2-2	NA	NA	TGTGCCAGCAGCTTACAAACCTCGGGGACCGGGGAGCTGTTTTTT	CASSLQTSGTGELFF
TRBV5-1	TRBJ2-5	NA	NA	TGCGCCAGCAGCTTGGCGGGGAACTACGACGAGACCCAGTACTTC	CASSLAGNYDETQYF
TRBV7-2	TRBJ2-1	NA	TRBD2	TGTGCCAGCAGCTCCTGGACTAGCGGGAGGGCCTACAATGAGCAGTTCTTC	CASSSWTSGRAYNEQFF
TRBV6-5	TRBJ2-3	NA	NA	TGTGCCAGCAGGGCACAGGGATACACAGATACGCAGTATTTT	CASRAQGYTDTQYF
TRBV2	TRBJ2-3	NA	NA	TGTGCCAGCAGTGAGAGGCAGTCCAGCACAGATACGCAGTATTTT	CASSERQSSTDTQYF
TRBV5-1	TRBJ2-2	NA	TRBD1	TGCGCCAGCAGCTTGGCCCCGGGACAGGCCACCGGGGAGCTGTTTTTT	CASSLAPGQATGELFF
TRBV2	TRBJ2-7	NA	TRBD2	TGTGCCAGCAGTGAAGAGACTAGCGGGAGGACACGGTACTTC	CASSEETSGRTRYF
TRBV10-1	TRBJ2-3	NA	NA	TGCGCCAGCAGTGATGGCGGGAGCACAGATACGCAGTATTTT	CASSDGGSTDTQYF
TRBV10-3	TRBJ2-7	NA	TRBD1	TGTGCCATCAGTGGACAGGGCGATTACGAGCAGTACTTC	CAISGQGDYEQYF